A selection of T cell receptor beta chains follows, all from one sample in a study of PD-1 blockade in classical Hodgkin lymphoma. Profiled with immunoSEQ multiplex PCR; TCRdb holds only in-frame clones, not every one. Of about 6,500 clones in the sample, roughly 80% were seen once. Specimen: peripheral blood mononuclear cells (PBMCs), collected at baseline. The source is a human donor with classical Hodgkin lymphoma. Each CDR3 is given with its conserved first and last residue. A D gene is named only where the DNA matches it firmly. Expanded clones get a size class; other rows say once, few or many, or leave the size out.

clone_size d_call j_call v_call cdr3_nt cdr3_aa
NA NA TRBJ2-3 TRBV19 TGTGCCAGTACCCCCAGGCGGGACACAGATACGCAGTATTTT CASTPRRDTDTQYF
NA TRBD1 TRBJ2-1 TRBV5-1 TGCGCCAGCACCATGCTGGTCGGGACAGGGGTAGTACGGGACAATGAGCAGTTCTTC CASTMLVGTGVVRDNEQFF
NA NA TRBJ2-3 TRBV6-5 TGTGCCAGCAGCCGGGGCGGTCCGGCAGATACGCAGTATTTT CASSRGGPADTQYF
few TRBD1 TRBJ2-4 TRBV28 TGTGCCAGCAGCCGGGGACAGAGCAAAAACATTCAGTACTTC CASSRGQSKNIQYF
NA TRBD2 TRBJ2-1 TRBV18 TGTGCCAGCTCACCGAAATTAGCGGGAGATGAGCAGTTCTTC CASSPKLAGDEQFF
medium-sized NA TRBJ1-1 TRBV30 TGTGCCTGGAGGCTGGCCCTGAACACTGAAGCTTTCTTT CAWRLALNTEAFF
NA TRBD1 TRBJ2-2 TRBV19 TGTGCCAGTAGTATAGGGCAGGGGGACACCGGGGAGCTGTTTTTT CASSIGQGDTGELFF
NA NA TRBJ1-1 TRBV6-1 TGTGCCAGCACCGACAGGCGGAACACTGAAGCTTTCTTT CASTDRRNTEAFF
once NA TRBJ2-1 TRBV15 TGTGCCACCAGCAGAGTTCGGAGTTCCTACAATGAGCAGTTCTTC CATSRVRSSYNEQFF
NA NA TRBJ1-6 TRBV9 TGTGCCAGCAGCGTCGGTTGGGGGAGGGTACCCCTCCACTTT CASSVGWGRVPLHF
NA TRBD1 TRBJ1-4 TRBV11-2 TGTGCCAGCAGCCCCACAGGGGGCGGTGAAAAACTGTTTTTT CASSPTGGGEKLFF
few TRBD1 TRBJ1-2 TRBV27 TGTGCCAGCAGTTTATCCCCGGGACAGGGGATCATTTTCCGTGGCTACACCTTC CASSLSPGQGIIFRGYTF
NA TRBD1 TRBJ2-5 TRBV29-1 TGCAGCGTTGAAGTAAGGGGGCTGGGGGAGACCCAGTACTTC CSVEVRGLGETQYF
NA NA TRBJ1-4 TRBV4-1 TGCGCCAGCAGCCAAGTGTTTTTGTCGGTCCTCCAGGGAACTAATGAAAAACTGTTTTTT CASSQVFLSVLQGTNEKLFF
NA NA TRBJ1-2 TRBV6-1 TGTGCCAGCAGTTCATGGACGAAGATCTATGGCTACACCTTC CASSSWTKIYGYTF
NA NA TRBJ2-7 TRBV2 TGTGCCAGCAGCCTGGACAGCTCCTACGAGCAGTACTTC CASSLDSSYEQYF
NA NA TRBJ2-7 TRBV5-6 TGTGCCAGCAGCTTTGGGGCCCTCAGCTCCTACGAGCAGTACTTC CASSFGALSSYEQYF
NA NA TRBJ2-2 TRBV30 TGTGCCTGGAGTGCGGGGGCGGTGGCCGGGGAGCTGTTTTTT CAWSAGAVAGELFF
NA NA TRBJ1-5 TRBV18 TGTGCCAGCTCACCACTTCAGGGTAGCAATCAGCCCCAGCATTTT CASSPLQGSNQPQHF
NA TRBD1 TRBJ1-4 TRBV14 TGTGCCAGCAGCCAGAGGACAGGGGGTAATGAAAAACTGTTTTTT CASSQRTGGNEKLFF
NA TRBD2 TRBJ2-5 TRBV13 TGTGCCAGCAGCCCACCCCGTAGACTAGCGAACCAAGAGACCCAGTACTTC CASSPPRRLANQETQYF
NA TRBD2 TRBJ2-1 TRBV4-1 TGCGCCAGCAGCCAAGAAAGCGGGAGATCCGATGAGCAGTTCTTC CASSQESGRSDEQFF
NA NA TRBJ2-2 TRBV7-9 TGTGCCAGCAACCCGGGACGCGTAAACACCGGGGAGCTGTTTTTT CASNPGRVNTGELFF
NA TRBD1 TRBJ1-1 TRBV20-1 TGCAGTGCCAGGGGGGGAACTGAAGCTTTCTTT CSARGGTEAFF
NA NA TRBJ2-1 TRBV11-3 TGTGCCAGCAGCATGGACTACAATGAGCAGTTCTTC CASSMDYNEQFF
NA TRBD1 TRBJ1-6 TRBV30 TGTGCCTGGAACTCGGGACAGGCCTTCTCACCCCTCCACTTT CAWNSGQAFSPLHF
NA NA TRBJ1-4 TRBV4-1 TGCGCCAGCAGCCAAGTGAGAGGACCGAATAATGAAAAACTGTTTTTT CASSQVRGPNNEKLFF
medium-sized TRBD2 TRBJ2-2 TRBV2 TGTGCCAGCAGTAGCGGGAGAGTGTCCCCCGGGGAGCTGTTTTTT CASSSGRVSPGELFF
few NA TRBJ2-7 TRBV7-6 TGTGCCAGCAGCTTATTGGACAACTACGAGCAGTACTTC CASSLLDNYEQYF
once NA TRBJ1-1 TRBV5-1 TGCGCCAGCAGCTTGGGGGGACGGAACACTGAAGCTTTCTTT CASSLGGRNTEAFF
NA TRBD1 TRBJ1-3 TRBV18 TGTGCCAGCTCACCAACATTCGCCGGGACAGGGGGAAACACCATATATTTT CASSPTFAGTGGNTIYF
medium-sized NA TRBJ2-1 TRBV9 TGTGCCAGCAGCGTAGGGGTCGATGAGCAGTTCTTC CASSVGVDEQFF
NA NA TRBJ2-2 TRBV5-6 TGTGCCAGCAGCCGACTCACCGGGGAGCTGTTTTTT CASSRLTGELFF
NA NA TRBJ2-7 TRBV5-3 TGTGCCAGAAGCTTGTTCTATCTAGCCGGCTACGAGCAGTACTTC CARSLFYLAGYEQYF
few NA TRBJ1-2 TRBV5-1 TGCGCCAGCAGCTTATCAGGGAACTATGGCTACACCTTC CASSLSGNYGYTF
NA NA TRBJ2-2 TRBV6-4 TGTGCCAGCAGTGAGTCTGAGGAACACACCGGGGAGCTGTTTTTT CASSESEEHTGELFF
hyperexpanded TRBD2 TRBJ2-3 TRBV5-1 TGCGCCAGCAGCAGTTGGGTAGCGGGAGGGCCGGGAGATACGCAGTATTTT CASSSWVAGGPGDTQYF
NA TRBD1 TRBJ1-1 TRBV7-8 TGTGCCAGCAGCTTAAGACGGACAGGGTCTCCTGGGAGGACTGAAGCTTTCTTT CASSLRRTGSPGRTEAFF
NA TRBD1 TRBJ1-1 TRBV25-1 TGTGCCAGCGCGCTGACAGGGGTGAACACTGAAGCTTTCTTT CASALTGVNTEAFF
once NA TRBJ1-2 TRBV9 TGTGCCAGCAGCGCCAATCGCAACCTGTATGGCTACACCTTC CASSANRNLYGYTF
once TRBD2 TRBJ2-7 TRBV28 TGTGCCAGCAGTACCTCCGCGGGAGGGCCTTCCTACGAGCAGTACTTC CASSTSAGGPSYEQYF
NA NA TRBJ2-7 TRBV18 TGTGCCAGCTCATCCCAGAGGGTAGCGGAGAGCTCCTACGAGCAGTACTTC CASSSQRVAESSYEQYF
NA NA TRBJ2-2 TRBV28 TGTGCCAGCAGTGTACTAGGGGCGGACACCGGGGAGCTGTTTTTT CASSVLGADTGELFF
NA NA TRBJ2-3 TRBV12-5 TGTGCTAGTGGTTTGGTACTCGCGGGAAGCACAGATACGCAGTATTTT CASGLVLAGSTDTQYF
NA NA TRBJ1-4 TRBV2 TGTGCCAGTGGACAGCATAATGAAAAACTGTTTTTT CASGQHNEKLFF
NA TRBD2 TRBJ2-7 TRBV28 TGTGCCAGCGCGGGGGGACTAGCGGTCGAGCAGTACTTC CASAGGLAVEQYF
NA TRBD1 TRBJ1-5 TRBV27 TGTGCCAGCAGCCACTGGACAGGGGGACAGCCCCAGCATTTT CASSHWTGGQPQHF
NA NA TRBJ2-2 TRBV7-9 TGTGCCAGCAGTCCCCAGGCGGGACTCGGGGAGCTGTTTTTT CASSPQAGLGELFF
NA NA TRBJ2-5 TRBV28 TGTGCCAGCAGTTTTCCCGAGGGAATTCGGGAGACCCAGTACTTC CASSFPEGIRETQYF
NA NA TRBJ1-6 TRBV27 TGTGCCAGCACCGAAGACGTAGGGCATAATTCACCCCTCCACTTT CASTEDVGHNSPLHF
NA TRBD2 TRBJ2-2 TRBV18 TGTGCCAGCTCACAACCGGGACTAGCTCGCACCGGGGAGCTGTTTTTT CASSQPGLARTGELFF
once TRBD2 TRBJ2-3 TRBV5-1 TGCGCCAGCAGCTGGCCCTGGACTAGCGGGTACACAGATACGCAGTATTTT CASSWPWTSGYTDTQYF